This entry describes one TCR beta chain. Its specificity is unknown. The data were taken from a study of cytomegalovirus exposure and HLA in healthy donors. Findings and limits, study-wide: A later look showed TCR association rates differing by HLA locus, highest for DRB1 and lowest for HLA-C. Within an earlier analysis, most TCR beta V segments proved productive either about 87% or about 30% of the time.

Healthy bone marrow donors made up the donors. It was with 60 Vbeta and 13 Jbeta primers that the PCR ran. Method: immunoSEQ multiplex PCR; TCRdb's copy keeps in-frame clones and lacks some. The sample yields 130,000 or so clones, more than 60% seen once. Germline trimming cut 4 bases from V and 0 bases from J; bases unmatched to any gene: 6. Germline CDR1 and CDR2: SGHRS and YFSETQ. This CDR3 contains 15 residues. The clonotype comes from a woman aged 40 to 55 in good health and CMV-seropositive. The rearrangement links TRBV5-1 to TRBJ2-7; TRBD2 matches 8 bases. Source material: PBMCs. CDR3 residues: CASSPGGGSSYEQYF. The CDR3 DNA follows: TGCGCCAGCAGCCCGGGGGGGGGAAGCTCCTACGAGCAGTACTTC.